One sample yielded the 11 T cell receptor beta chains listed below, sequenced in a study of blood T cell repertoires in COVID-19. Assay used: immunoSEQ multiplex PCR; TCRdb lists only in-frame clones, some missing. The sample carries 130,000 to 150,000 clones, about 79% recorded once. The sequencing input was peripheral blood. Every receptor here comes from an elderly woman with acute or convalescent COVID-19.

The chain carries TRBV7-2 and TRBJ2-2; D is unresolved. There are 14 residues in the CDR3. CDR1 and CDR2 (germline): SGHTA, FQGNSA. The V gene lost 5 bases and the J gene lost 1 base, with 8 bases spanning the gap. The CDR3 spells CASSILQNTGELFF. CDR3 sequence (DNA): TGTGCCAGCAGCATCTTACAGAACACCGGGGAGCTGTTTTTT.

The gene calls are TRBV10-3 and TRBJ2-7; 9 bases map to TRBD1. The CDR3 has 16 residues. Per germline, CDR1 ENHRY and CDR2 SYGVKD. The trim removed 10 bases at V and 6 bases at J, leaving 19 bases unmatched. The chain's CDR3 is CATGKTFGTGSFEQYF. The CDR3 DNA reads as TGTGCCACCGGGAAGACCTTCGGGACAGGGAGCTTCGAGCAGTACTTC.

The rearrangement joins TRBV6-1 to TRBJ2-3, with TRBD2 matching 11 bases. V lost 4 bases, J lost 3 bases, and 6 bases stayed unmatched. This CDR3 is built from 16 residues. CDR1 and CDR2 from the germline V gene are MNHNS and SASEGT. CDR3 coding DNA: TGTGCCAGCAGTGGAGGTAGCGGGGGGGAGACAGATACGCAGTATTTT. Translation gives CASSGGSGGETDTQYF.

This chain connects TRBV5-1 to TRBJ1-4, with D possibly matching TRBD1 (6 bases). V gave up 1 base and J gave up 5 bases, with 9 bases separating them. Germline CDR1 and CDR2: SGHRS and YFSETQ. CDR3 length equals 14 residues. The CDR3 reads CASSLSDRNEKLFF. DNA of the CDR3: TGCGCCAGCAGCTTGTCGGACAGAAATGAAAAACTGTTTTTT.

The chain is built from TRBV10-3 and TRBJ1-4; 10 bases match TRBD1. Germline lookup yields CDR1 ENHRY and CDR2 SYGVKD. The CDR3 is 16 amino acids. Trimming removed 3 bases from V and 10 bases from J; junction bases left unmatched: 11. The DNA for the CDR3 is TGTGCCATCAGTGAAGGGTCCGGGACAGGGGTCGGAAAACTGTTTTTT. Translating gives CAISEGSGTGVGKLFF.

The chain links TRBV6-5 to TRBJ1-5; D gene uncertain. The V gene's germline CDR1 is MNHEY and CDR2 SVGAGI. The CDR3 length is 13 residues. V lost 10 bases and J 0 bases, leaving 10 bases between the germline ends. The CDR3 DNA sequence: TGTGCCACTCGCGCGTATAGCAATCAGCCCCAGCATTTT. Translating it yields CATRAYSNQPQHF.

J is TRBJ1-2 and V is TRBV18; the D gene is possibly TRBD1 (6 bases). V was shortened by 3 bases and J by 7 bases, with 21 bases between the two germline ends. This CDR3 has 16 residues. Germline CDR1 KGHSH, CDR2 LQKENI. The CDR3 here is CASSPGTRQGISGYTF. DNA for the CDR3: TGTGCCAGCTCACCGGGGACACGGCAGGGGATATCTGGCTACACCTTC.

This sequence joins TRBV14 and TRBJ1-4, with a possible D match to TRBD1 (5 bases). V was clipped by 0 bases and J by 10 bases, with 18 bases between them. Germline V CDR1 and CDR2: SGHDN, FVKESK. The CDR3 is made up of 16 amino acids. The CDR3, as DNA: TGTGCCAGCAGCCAAGAATCTGGGACTCGGGCGCGAAAACTGTTTTTT. Its protein product is CASSQESGTRARKLFF.

V and J are TRBV7-2 and TRBJ2-1; weak D call: TRBD2 (5 bases). CDR1 and CDR2 from the germline V gene are SGHTA and FQGNSA. The CDR3 loop spans 14 amino acids. V was pared by 2 bases and J by 9 bases, with 14 bases between. CDR3 DNA: TGTGCCAGCAGCTTACCAGAACTAGGAGGTGAGCAGTTCTTC. Amino acid sequence: CASSLPELGGEQFF.

The chain combines TRBV5-6 with TRBJ2-2; tentatively, D is TRBD1 (7 bases). The length of the CDR3 is 15 residues. Trimming took off 2 bases at V and 5 bases at J, with 13 bases between the two ends. CDR1 SGHDT and CDR2 YYEEEE come from the germline V gene. The CDR3 sequence: CASSFDRDLTGELFF. The DNA for the CDR3 is TGTGCCAGCAGCTTTGACAGGGACTTAACCGGGGAGCTGTTTTTT.

This chain joins TRBV4-2 and TRBJ1-2; D might be TRBD1 (6 bases). Germline values: CDR1 LGHNA, CDR2 YNFKEQ. This CDR3 has 14 residues. V lost 6 bases and J lost 7, with 18 bases in between. The CDR3 DNA reads TGTGCCAGCAGTACGATCCAGGGGTACGGTGGCTACACCTTC. It yields the protein CASSTIQGYGGYTF.